This TCR beta chain appears in the sequencing data of a study of response to subunit inactivated influenza vaccine. Whole-study results and caveats: Authors suggested few new T cells are recruited by each seasonal influenza vaccination.

This CDR3 has 15 amino acids. One entry per CDR3 protein results from TCRdb running MiXCR on the RT-PCR reads. The sample records fewer than 750,000 distinct CDR3 sequences, 12% to 15% being singletons. This clonotype turned up a few times. Its antigen is as yet unknown. This receptor was identified in a man over 45 who received an inactivated influenza vaccine. The sample consisted of PBMCs from blood, taken 11 to 12 days after vaccination. The rearrangement uses TRBV21-1 and TRBJ2-4. TRBV21-1 is given as a pseudogene. Here the CDR3 DNA reads TGTGCCAGCAGCGCCGACGGACTAGCCAAAAACATTCAGTACTTC. It translates to CASSADGLAKNIQYF.